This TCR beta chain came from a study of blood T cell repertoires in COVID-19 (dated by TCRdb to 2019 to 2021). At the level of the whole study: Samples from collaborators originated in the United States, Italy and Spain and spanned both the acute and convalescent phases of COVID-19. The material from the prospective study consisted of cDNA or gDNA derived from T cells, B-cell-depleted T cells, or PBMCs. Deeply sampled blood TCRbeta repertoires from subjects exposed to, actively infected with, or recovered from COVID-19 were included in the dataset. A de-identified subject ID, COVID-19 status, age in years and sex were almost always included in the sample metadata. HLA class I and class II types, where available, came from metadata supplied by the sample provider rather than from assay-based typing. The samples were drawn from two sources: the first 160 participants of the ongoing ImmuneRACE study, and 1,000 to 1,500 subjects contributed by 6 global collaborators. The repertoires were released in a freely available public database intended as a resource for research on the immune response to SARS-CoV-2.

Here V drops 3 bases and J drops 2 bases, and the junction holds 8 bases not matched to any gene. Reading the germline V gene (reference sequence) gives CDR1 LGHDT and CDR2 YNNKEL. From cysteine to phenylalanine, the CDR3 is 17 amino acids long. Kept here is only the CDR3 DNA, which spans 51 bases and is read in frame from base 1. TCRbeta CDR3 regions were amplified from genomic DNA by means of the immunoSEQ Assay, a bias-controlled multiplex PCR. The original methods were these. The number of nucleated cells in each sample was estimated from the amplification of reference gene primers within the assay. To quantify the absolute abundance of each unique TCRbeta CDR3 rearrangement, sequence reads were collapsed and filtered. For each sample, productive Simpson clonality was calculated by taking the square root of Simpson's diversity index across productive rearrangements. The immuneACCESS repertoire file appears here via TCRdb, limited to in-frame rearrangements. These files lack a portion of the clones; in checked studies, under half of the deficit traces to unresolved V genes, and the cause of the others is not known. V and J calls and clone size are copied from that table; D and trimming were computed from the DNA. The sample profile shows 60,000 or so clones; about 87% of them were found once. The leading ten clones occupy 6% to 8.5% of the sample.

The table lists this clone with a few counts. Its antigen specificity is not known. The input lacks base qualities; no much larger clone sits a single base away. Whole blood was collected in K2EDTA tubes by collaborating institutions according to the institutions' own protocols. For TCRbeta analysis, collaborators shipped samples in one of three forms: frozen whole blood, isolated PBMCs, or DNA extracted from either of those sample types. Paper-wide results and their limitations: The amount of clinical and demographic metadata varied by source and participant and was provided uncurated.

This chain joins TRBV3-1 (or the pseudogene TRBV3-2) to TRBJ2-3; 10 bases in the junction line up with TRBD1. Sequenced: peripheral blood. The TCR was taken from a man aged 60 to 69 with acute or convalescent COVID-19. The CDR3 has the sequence CASSQGQGLDFTDTQYF. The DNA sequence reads TGTGCCAGCAGCCAGGGACAGGGGTTGGACTTCACAGATACGCAGTATTTT.